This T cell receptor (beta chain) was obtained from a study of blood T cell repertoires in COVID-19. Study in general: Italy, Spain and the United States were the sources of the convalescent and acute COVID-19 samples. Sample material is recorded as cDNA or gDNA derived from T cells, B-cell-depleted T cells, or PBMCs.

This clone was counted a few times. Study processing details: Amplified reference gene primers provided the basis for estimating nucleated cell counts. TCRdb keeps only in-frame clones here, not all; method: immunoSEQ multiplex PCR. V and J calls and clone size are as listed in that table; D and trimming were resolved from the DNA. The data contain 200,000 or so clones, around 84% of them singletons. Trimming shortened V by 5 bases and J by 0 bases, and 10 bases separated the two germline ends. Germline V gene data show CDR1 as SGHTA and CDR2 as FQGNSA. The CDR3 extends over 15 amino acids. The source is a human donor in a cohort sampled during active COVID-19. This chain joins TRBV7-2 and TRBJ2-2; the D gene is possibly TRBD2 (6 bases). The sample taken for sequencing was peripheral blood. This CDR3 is CASSPRRANTGELFF. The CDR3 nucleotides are TGTGCCAGCAGCCCACGGAGGGCGAACACCGGGGAGCTGTTTTTT. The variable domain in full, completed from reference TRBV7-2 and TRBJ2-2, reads GAGVSQSPSNKVTEKGKDVELRCDPISGHTALYWYRQSLGQGLEFLIYFQGNSAPDKSGLPSDRFSAERTGGSVSTLTIQRTQQEDSAVYLCASSPRRANTGELFFGEGSRLTVL.